These 21 T cell receptor beta chains came from one sample sequenced in a study of cytomegalovirus exposure and HLA in healthy donors. The PCR contained 60 Vbeta and 13 Jbeta primers. TCRdb's table, derived via immunoSEQ multiplex PCR, lists solely in-frame clones and lacks some. The sample holds some 140,000 clones, 79% seen once. The sequencing sample was made of PBMCs. Every receptor here comes from a female donor in good health and CMV-seronegative.

The chain combines TRBV10-3 with TRBJ1-4; D remains ambiguous. The germline V and J ends were trimmed by 3 bases and 3 bases, with 11 bases remaining between them. This CDR3 is built from 15 residues. CDR1 is ENHRY and CDR2 is SYGVKD in the germline V gene. The CDR3 loop is CAISDGGRANEKLFF. In nucleotides, the CDR3 is TGTGCCATCAGTGATGGAGGGAGGGCTAATGAAAAACTGTTTTTT.

This chain links TRBV9 with TRBJ2-2; D ambiguous. The V and J ends lost 1 base and 3 bases respectively, with 4 bases between them. Germline CDR1 SGDLS, CDR2 YYNGEE. The CDR3 is 13 residues long. CDR3 bases: TGTGCCAGCAGCGTATCCGACACCGGGGAGCTGTTTTTT. Residues: CASSVSDTGELFF.

This chain links TRBV10-3 with TRBJ1-1; tentatively, D is TRBD1 (5 bases). Germline CDR1 and CDR2: ENHRY and SYGVKD. Between the trimmed V and J ends, which lost 6 bases and 1 base, there was a span of 9 bases. The CDR3 is made up of 13 amino acids. CDR3 residues: CAISPTENTEAFF. Written as DNA, the CDR3 is TGTGCCATCAGCCCGACAGAGAACACTGAAGCTTTCTTT.

This rearrangement joins TRBV5-1 to TRBJ2-1; 8 nucleotides agree with TRBD2. CDR1 and CDR2 (germline): SGHRS, YFSETQ. The CDR3 sequence is 16 residues long. V was clipped by 0 bases and J by 3 bases; unmatched bases: 5. DNA for the CDR3: TGCGCCAGCAGCTTGGCCATCGGGGGGGGCTACAATGAGCAGTTCTTC. Translated, it gives CASSLAIGGGYNEQFF.

V gene TRBV28 combines with J gene TRBJ1-1; perhaps TRBD1 as D (5 bases). Trimming took off 11 bases at V and 0 bases at J, with 16 bases between the two ends. CDR3 length: 14 residues. CDR1 and CDR2 from the germline V gene are MDHEN and SYDVKM. CDR3 sequence (DNA): TGTGCCGTGGGGTCAGGGCGCATGAACACTGAAGCTTTCTTT. As protein: CAVGSGRMNTEAFF. Using reference TRBV28 and TRBJ1-1 for the parts outside the CDR3, the full variable domain is DVKVTQSSRYLVKRTGEKVFLECVQDMDHENMFWYRQDPGLGLRLIYFSYDVKMKEKGDIPEGYSVSREKKERFSLILESASTNQTSMYLCAVGSGRMNTEAFFGQGTRLTVV.

The CDR3 is CASSPRPGQSSGNTIYF. The DNA for the CDR3 is TGTGCCAGCTCACCCCGTCCAGGGCAGAGCTCTGGAAACACCATATATTTT. The V and J genes are TRBV18 and TRBJ1-3, with D possibly matching TRBD1 (5 bases). The V gene's germline CDR1 is KGHSH and CDR2 LQKENI. The CDR3 is 17 amino acids. V was trimmed by 3 bases and J by 0 bases, leaving 15 bases between them.

V and J are TRBV7-2 and TRBJ2-3; the match to TRBD2 covers 11 bases. The CDR3 is made up of 15 amino acids. Germline V gives CDR1 SGHTA, CDR2 FQGNSA. J was trimmed by 5 bases and V by 1 base; bases with no gene match: 2. The CDR3 loop is CASSLGLAGLDTQYF. CDR3 nucleotides: TGTGCCAGCAGCTTAGGACTAGCGGGGTTAGATACGCAGTATTTT. Complete variable domain (other parts from reference TRBV7-2 and TRBJ2-3): GAGVSQSPSNKVTEKGKDVELRCDPISGHTALYWYRQSLGQGLEFLIYFQGNSAPDKSGLPSDRFSAERTGGSVSTLTIQRTQQEDSAVYLCASSLGLAGLDTQYFGPGTRLTVL.

This chain connects TRBV4-1 to TRBJ2-7, with 7 positions matching TRBD1. The CDR3 extends over 15 amino acids. The V gene end was trimmed by 2 bases and the J gene end by 3 bases; junction bases not matched to a gene: 7. Per the germline V gene, CDR1 is MGHRA and CDR2 is YSYEKL. CDR3 in amino acids: CASSQNPGQNYEQYF. The CDR3 region has the DNA TGCGCCAGCAGCCAAAACCCGGGACAGAACTACGAGCAGTACTTC.

This chain uses TRBV9 with TRBJ2-1; 7 bases map to TRBD2. CDR1 and CDR2 (germline): SGDLS, YYNGEE. This CDR3 contains 16 residues. The V segment lost 0 bases and the J segment 2 bases; nucleotides outside the gene matches: 5. CDR3 coding DNA: TGTGCCAGCAGCGTAGATTTAGCGGGTACCTACAATGAGCAGTTCTTC. It encodes CASSVDLAGTYNEQFF.

This chain connects TRBV19 to TRBJ2-1, with D possibly TRBD2 on 6 matching bases. The V gene lost 4 bases and the J gene lost 8 bases, with 12 bases spanning the gap. CDR1 and CDR2 (germline): LNHDA, SQIVND (reference sequence). This CDR3 is built from 13 residues. This chain's CDR3 is CASSTTGTHEQFF. In nucleotides, the CDR3 is TGTGCCAGTAGTACTACCGGGACTCATGAGCAGTTCTTC.

The chain joins TRBV25-1 to TRBJ2-3; D uncertain. V was shortened by 4 bases and J by 0 bases, with 5 bases between the two germline ends. Germline V gives CDR1 MGHDK, CDR2 SYGVNS. The CDR3 is 13 residues long. In DNA, the CDR3 is TGTGCCAGCAGTGCCCCTAGCACAGATACGCAGTATTTT. Translating it yields CASSAPSTDTQYF.

CDR3 DNA: TGCGCCAGCAGCCAGGGTGACAGGGCTAATCAGCCCCAGCATTTT. Translation gives CASSQGDRANQPQHF. This rearrangement joins TRBV4-3 to TRBJ1-5; 7 bases are a match to TRBD1. Germline V CDR1 and CDR2: LGHNA, YSLEER. V gave up 3 bases and J gave up 4 bases; unmatched junction bases: 6. This CDR3 region has 15 residues.

The chain has TRBV29-1 and TRBJ1-2; perhaps TRBD1 as D (6 bases). The V end was cut by 6 bases, the J end by 4 bases, with 21 bases between. The CDR3 contains 15 residues. Germline V lookup: CDR1 SQVTM, CDR2 ANQGSEA. CDR3: CSVALGANHAYGYTF. CDR3 coding DNA: TGCAGCGTGGCCTTGGGGGCGAATCACGCCTATGGCTACACCTTC.

The chain couples TRBV10-3 to TRBJ2-3, with TRBD2 identical over 11 bases. There are 17 residues in the CDR3. Germline assignment: CDR1 ENHRY and CDR2 SYGVKD. Trimming removed 3 bases from V and 4 bases from J; junction bases left unmatched: 9. CDR3 region: CAISDTSGSTKADTQYF. The DNA for the CDR3 is TGTGCCATCAGTGATACTAGCGGGAGTACGAAGGCAGATACGCAGTATTTT.

The chain recombines TRBV19 with TRBJ2-7; TRBD1 matches 9 bases. V gave up 5 bases and J gave up 12 bases; unmatched junction bases: 11. The CDR3 length is 13 residues. The germline V gene encodes CDR1 LNHDA and CDR2 SQIVND (reference sequence). The CDR3 coding sequence is TGTGCCAGTAGTCTCCCGGGACAGGGTAGCTTGTACTTC. It encodes CASSLPGQGSLYF.

This clone was seen once. The V call is TRBV28, the J call TRBJ2-1, with D unresolved. Germline V gene data show CDR1 as MDHEN and CDR2 as SYDVKM. The CDR3 consists of 11 residues. V was clipped by 5 bases and J by 12 bases, with 11 bases between them. CDR3 nucleotide sequence: TGTGCCAGCAGTGCCCCATCCAGGCAGTTCTTC. Residues: CASSAPSRQFF.

The rearrangement uses TRBV13 and TRBJ2-7, with D unclear. This CDR3 has 13 residues. Germline values: CDR1 PRHDT, CDR2 FYEKMQ (reference sequence). The V end was cut by 5 bases, the J end by 4 bases, with 12 bases between. CDR3 region: CASSLGIEYEQYF. CDR3 nucleotide sequence: TGTGCCAGCAGCCTGGGCATAGAGTACGAGCAGTACTTC. Full variable domain (remainder filled in from reference TRBV13 and TRBJ2-7): AAGVIQSPRHLIKEKRETATLKCYPIPRHDTVYWYQQGPGQDPQFLISFYEKMQSDKGSIPDRFSAQQFSDYHSELNMSSLELGDSALYFCASSLGIEYEQYFGPGTRLTVT.

The chain carries TRBV18 and TRBJ1-6, with D possibly matching TRBD1 (6 bases). Per the germline V gene, CDR1 is KGHSH and CDR2 is LQKENI. CDR3 size: 15 residues. Trimming shortened V by 3 bases and J by 5 bases, and 11 bases separated the two germline ends. DNA of the CDR3: TGTGCCAGCTCACCGGGGGCAGCAAATAATTCACCCCTCCACTTT. Encoded protein: CASSPGAANNSPLHF.

This clone was seen only once. The chain recombines TRBV20-1 with TRBJ2-5; D is perhaps TRBD1 (6 bases). Deletions cut 5 bases from V and 6 bases from J, with 10 bases between. The germline CDR1 and CDR2 sequences are DFQATT and SNEGSKA (reference sequence). The CDR3 runs 11 residues. CDR3 coding DNA: TGCAGTGCTTACAGGGTGCAGACCCAGTACTTC. Translation gives CSAYRVQTQYF.

J is TRBJ1-2 and V is TRBV2, with 7 bases aligning to TRBD1. Trimming removed 6 bases from V and 7 bases from J; junction bases left unmatched: 5. The germline V gene encodes CDR1 SNHLY and CDR2 FYNNEI. There are 12 residues in the CDR3. In nucleotides, the CDR3 is TGTGCCAGCAGCGACCACAGGGGTGGCTACACCTTC. Translating gives CASSDHRGGYTF.

The chain links TRBV5-1 to TRBJ2-2; D possibly corresponds to TRBD2 (7 bases). CDR1 is SGHRS, CDR2 YFSETQ, per germline. The CDR3 spans 15 residues. The V and J ends lost 7 bases and 4 bases respectively, with 17 bases between them. CDR3 sequence: CASGVGGPSTGELFF. The CDR3 DNA is TGCGCCAGCGGGGTCGGGGGGCCGAGCACCGGGGAGCTGTTTTTT.